This T cell receptor beta chain stems from a study of metastatic and nonmetastatic thyroid tumors (dated by TCRdb to the early 2020s). The study in broad terms: Repertoires were compared across peripheral blood and tumor or nodule tissue samples from malignant and benign thyroid patients. Points the paper makes about the study in general: In both blood and tumor samples, TCR beta diversity was reported to be significantly higher in malignant tumors than in benign nodules.

The receptor library was made with PCR. The sample was run on an Illumina HiSeq 4000. High-throughput sequencing was used to profile the TCR beta-chain CDR3 region of every patient. As for the authors' bioinformatics: The researchers built a classifier to tell apart papillary thyroid cancer patients with distant metastasis, based on CDR3 differences among clinicopathological groups. To measure repertoire diversity the researchers used the Shannon index, while the Morisita-Horn index served to gauge how similar the tumor and blood repertoires were. The public reads were reanalyzed by TCRdb: fastp trimming at Q25, MiXCR alignment, in-frame beta chains only. TCRdb's processing, not the study's, gives the V and J calls here. The sample yields about 28,000 clones; about a sixth were counted once. The biggest ten clones account for approximately 4.5% of the sample. The germline V gene sets CDR1 to SGDLS and CDR2 to YYNGEE. V ends up 0 bases short and J 6 bases short, with an unmatched junction base count of 5. The CDR3, from cysteine to phenylalanine, totals 14 residues. Of all the DNA, just the CDR3 is kept, 42 bases in frame from base 1.

None of the patients had been given any treatment before thyroid surgery. Patient clinical samples collected from the early 2010s to the late 2010s were retrospectively analysed using T-cell receptor beta sequencing. This clone was seen ten or more times. What this receptor recognizes is not known. Base qualities are missing; no much larger clone stands one base away. The chain employs TRBV9 and TRBJ2-7; TRBD1 matches 8 bases in the middle. Material: blood. The sequence was collected from a female donor with papillary thyroid cancer or a benign thyroid nodule (not recorded which). Some clones in this sample may be carry-over from other donors' samples. The CDR3 loop reads CASSVAAGGAEQYF. The DNA sequence is TGTGCCAGCAGCGTAGCGGCAGGGGGCGCCGAGCAGTACTTC.